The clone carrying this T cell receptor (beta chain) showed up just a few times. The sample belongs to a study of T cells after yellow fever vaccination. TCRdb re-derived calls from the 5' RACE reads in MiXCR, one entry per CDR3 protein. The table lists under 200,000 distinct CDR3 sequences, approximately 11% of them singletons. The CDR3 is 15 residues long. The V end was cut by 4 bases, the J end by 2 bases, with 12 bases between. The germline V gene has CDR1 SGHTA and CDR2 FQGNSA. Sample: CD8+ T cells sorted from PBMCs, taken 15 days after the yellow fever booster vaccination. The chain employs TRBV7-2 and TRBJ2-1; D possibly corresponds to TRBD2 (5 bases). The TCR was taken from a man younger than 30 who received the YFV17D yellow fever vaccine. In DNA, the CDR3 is TGTGCCAGCAGCTCCCTAGCAACCCCCTACAATGAGCAGTTCTTC. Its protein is CASSSLATPYNEQFF.